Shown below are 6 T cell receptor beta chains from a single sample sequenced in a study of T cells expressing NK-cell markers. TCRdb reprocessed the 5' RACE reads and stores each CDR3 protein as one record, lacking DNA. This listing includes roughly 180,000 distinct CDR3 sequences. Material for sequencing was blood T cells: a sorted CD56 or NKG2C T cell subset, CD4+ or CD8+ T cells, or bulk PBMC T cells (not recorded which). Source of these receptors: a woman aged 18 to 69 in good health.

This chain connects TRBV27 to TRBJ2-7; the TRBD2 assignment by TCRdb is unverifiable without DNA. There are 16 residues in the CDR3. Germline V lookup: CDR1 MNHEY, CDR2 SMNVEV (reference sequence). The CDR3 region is CASSLNSPVGSYEQYF.

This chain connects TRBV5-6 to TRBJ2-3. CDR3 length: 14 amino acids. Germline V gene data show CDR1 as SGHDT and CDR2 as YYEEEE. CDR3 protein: CASSLDGKVDTQYF. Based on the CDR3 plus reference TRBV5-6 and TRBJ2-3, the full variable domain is DAGVTQSPTHLIKTRGQQVTLRCSPKSGHDTVSWYQQALGQGPQFIFQYYEEEERQRGNFPDRFSGHQFPNYSSELNVNALLLGDSALYLCASSLDGKVDTQYFGPGTRLTVL.

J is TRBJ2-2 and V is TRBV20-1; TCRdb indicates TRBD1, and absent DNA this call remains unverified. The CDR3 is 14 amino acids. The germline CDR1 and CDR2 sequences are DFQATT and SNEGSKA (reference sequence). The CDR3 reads CTVGRGANTGELFF.

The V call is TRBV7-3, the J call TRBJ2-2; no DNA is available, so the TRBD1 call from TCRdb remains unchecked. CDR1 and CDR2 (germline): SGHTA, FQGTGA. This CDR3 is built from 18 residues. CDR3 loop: CASSLYGAGNSNTGELFF.

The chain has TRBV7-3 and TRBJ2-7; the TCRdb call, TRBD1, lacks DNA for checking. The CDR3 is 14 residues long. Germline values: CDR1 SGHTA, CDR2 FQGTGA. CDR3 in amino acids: CASSLSQGDYEQYF.

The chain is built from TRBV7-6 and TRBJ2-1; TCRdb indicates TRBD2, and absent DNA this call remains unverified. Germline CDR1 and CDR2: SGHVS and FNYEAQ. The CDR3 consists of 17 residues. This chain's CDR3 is CASSSLAGALSYNEQFF.